This is a list of T cell receptor beta chains from one sample in a study of cytomegalovirus exposure and HLA in healthy donors. Sequenced by immunoSEQ multiplex PCR; TCRdb stores in-frame clones only, minus some. The sample has tens of thousands of clones, around 80% seen once. Specimen: PBMCs. These receptors originate from a male donor in good health and CMV-seropositive. CDR3s include the opening cysteine and the closing phenylalanine or tryptophan. A D gene is named only where the DNA matches it firmly. Where a row states a size, it is once, few, many or the class of an expanded clone; other rows omit it.

D: TRBD2
size: NA
V: TRBV6-1
J: TRBJ2-1
CDR3: CASSESGGSYNEQFF
DNA: TGTGCCAGCAGTGAGAGCGGGGGGTCCTACAATGAGCAGTTCTTC

D: TRBD1
size: NA
V: TRBV5-8
J: TRBJ2-5
CDR3: CASSLDPGGETQYF
DNA: TGTGCCAGCAGCTTGGACCCAGGGGGAGAGACCCAGTACTTC

D: NA
size: few
V: TRBV5-6
J: TRBJ2-3
CDR3: CASSLDRRTDTQYF
DNA: TGTGCCAGCAGCTTGGACAGGAGAACAGATACGCAGTATTTT

D: NA
size: NA
V: TRBV12-5
J: TRBJ1-2
CDR3: CASGLVLGGDVSNYGYTF
DNA: TGTGCTAGTGGTTTGGTACTGGGAGGGGACGTATCTAACTATGGCTACACCTTC

D: NA
size: NA
V: TRBV7-9
J: TRBJ1-1
CDR3: CASSLVSGSNTEAFF
DNA: TGTGCCAGCAGCTTAGTTTCCGGGAGTAACACTGAAGCTTTCTTT

D: NA
size: NA
V: TRBV19
J: TRBJ1-2
CDR3: CASSPGTNYGYTF
DNA: TGTGCCAGTAGCCCAGGGACTAACTATGGCTACACCTTC

D: NA
size: NA
V: TRBV6-5
J: TRBJ2-7
CDR3: CASSYRGTHTYEQYF
DNA: TGTGCCAGCAGTTACCGCGGGACCCACACCTACGAGCAGTACTTC

D: TRBD2
size: NA
V: TRBV29-1
J: TRBJ2-3
CDR3: CSVEGPGLATDTQYF
DNA: TGCAGCGTTGAAGGACCGGGACTAGCGACAGATACGCAGTATTTT

D: NA
size: once
V: TRBV7-6
J: TRBJ2-2
CDR3: CASSLGNPGVDGELFF
DNA: TGTGCCAGCAGCTTAGGAAATCCGGGGGTTGACGGGGAGCTGTTTTTT

D: NA
size: NA
V: TRBV19
J: TRBJ2-7
CDR3: CASSRGQLMYEQYF
DNA: TGTGCCAGTAGTAGGGGACAACTGATGTACGAGCAGTACTTC

D: TRBD1
size: NA
V: TRBV5-4
J: TRBJ2-5
CDR3: CASSQTGVRETQYF
DNA: TGTGCCAGCAGCCAGACAGGGGTAAGGGAGACCCAGTACTTC

D: NA
size: NA
V: TRBV7-2
J: TRBJ1-5
CDR3: CASSPGQRENQPQHF
DNA: TGTGCCAGCAGCCCAGGACAGCGTGAGAATCAGCCCCAGCATTTT

D: TRBD2
size: NA
V: TRBV10-3
J: TRBJ2-7
CDR3: CAISAGGDEQYF
DNA: TGTGCCATCAGTGCCGGGGGGGACGAGCAGTACTTC

D: NA
size: once
V: TRBV10-3
J: TRBJ2-1
CDR3: CASSLGDNEQFF
DNA: TGTGCCAGCTCTCTAGGGGACAATGAGCAGTTCTTC

D: TRBD2
size: NA
V: TRBV10-2
J: TRBJ2-7
CDR3: CASRASTGTRRDEQYF
DNA: TGCGCCAGCAGAGCAAGTACCGGGACTAGGCGGGACGAGCAGTACTTC

D: NA
size: NA
V: TRBV19
J: TRBJ2-7
CDR3: CASSIEGHPYEQYF
DNA: TGTGCCAGTAGTATCGAGGGCCATCCCTACGAGCAGTACTTC

D: TRBD1
size: NA
V: TRBV9
J: TRBJ1-6
CDR3: CAGSGDSRYDSPLHF
DNA: TGTGCCGGCAGCGGGGACAGTCGGTACGATTCACCCCTCCACTTT

D: NA
size: NA
V: TRBV4-1
J: TRBJ1-1
CDR3: CASSQVRGITEAFF
DNA: TGCGCCAGCAGCCAAGTAAGGGGCATCACTGAAGCTTTCTTT

D: TRBD1
size: NA
V: TRBV4-1
J: TRBJ2-2
CDR3: CASSLGQTNTGELFF
DNA: TGCGCCAGCAGCTTGGGACAGACGAACACCGGGGAGCTGTTTTTT

D: NA
size: NA
V: TRBV27
J: TRBJ2-7
CDR3: CASSRGGSPYEQYF
DNA: TGTGCCAGCAGTAGGGGGGGGTCCCCCTACGAGCAGTACTTC

D: NA
size: once
V: TRBV2
J: TRBJ1-2
CDR3: CASSEIVRGRNYGYTF
DNA: TGTGCCAGCAGTGAAATCGTCAGGGGCAGAAACTATGGCTACACCTTC

D: NA
size: NA
V: TRBV28
J: TRBJ1-5
CDR3: CASSFTIRAQHF
DNA: TGTGCCAGCAGTTTTACAATCCGGGCCCAGCATTTT

D: TRBD1
size: once
V: TRBV7-6
J: TRBJ2-3
CDR3: CASSPEQGAERDTQYF
DNA: TGTGCCAGCAGCCCGGAACAGGGGGCGGAAAGGGATACGCAGTATTTT

D: TRBD1
size: NA
V: TRBV5-6
J: TRBJ2-7
CDR3: CASSVGTGVNEQYF
DNA: TGTGCCAGCAGCGTCGGGACAGGGGTAAACGAGCAGTACTTC

D: NA
size: few
V: TRBV27
J: TRBJ1-2
CDR3: CASSASRDLGYTF
DNA: TGTGCCAGCAGCGCCAGCAGGGATTTGGGCTACACCTTC

D: NA
size: NA
V: TRBV27
J: TRBJ1-2
CDR3: CASSSREEVPLYGYTF
DNA: TGTGCCAGCAGTTCGCGGGAGGAGGTTCCTCTATATGGCTACACCTTC

D: NA
size: few
V: TRBV27
J: TRBJ1-4
CDR3: CASSFQTGGGEKLFF
DNA: TGTGCCAGCAGTTTTCAGACCGGGGGTGGCGAAAAACTGTTTTTT

D: NA
size: few
V: TRBV2
J: TRBJ1-4
CDR3: CASNRQFNEKLFF
DNA: TGTGCCAGCAACAGGCAGTTTAATGAAAAACTGTTTTTT

D: TRBD1
size: NA
V: TRBV2
J: TRBJ2-7
CDR3: CATYDRGYEQYF
DNA: TGTGCCACCTACGACAGGGGCTACGAGCAGTACTTC

D: NA
size: NA
V: TRBV5-4
J: TRBJ2-2
CDR3: CASSGVDRFGTGELFF
DNA: TGTGCCAGCAGCGGAGTAGACAGGTTCGGCACCGGGGAGCTGTTTTTT

D: NA
size: few
V: TRBV25-1
J: TRBJ2-7
CDR3: CASVGGGSLYEQYF
DNA: TGTGCCAGCGTTGGGGGAGGATCCCTCTACGAGCAGTACTTC

D: TRBD1
size: NA
V: TRBV6-1
J: TRBJ2-7
CDR3: CASSRDSANEQYF
DNA: TGTGCCAGCAGCCGGGACAGCGCCAACGAGCAGTACTTC

D: NA
size: NA
V: TRBV5-1
J: TRBJ2-1
CDR3: CASSLAASSYNEQFF
DNA: TGCGCCAGCAGCTTGGCCGCGAGCTCCTACAATGAGCAGTTCTTC

D: NA
size: NA
V: TRBV6-5
J: TRBJ2-3
CDR3: CASSSYQGRGKDTQYF
DNA: TGTGCCAGCAGTTCCTACCAGGGGAGAGGGAAAGATACGCAGTATTTT

D: TRBD1
size: NA
V: TRBV5-6
J: TRBJ2-7
CDR3: CASSLQDRSYEQYF
DNA: TGTGCCAGCAGCTTGCAGGACAGGTCCTACGAGCAGTACTTC

D: NA
size: NA
V: TRBV28
J: TRBJ1-6
CDR3: CASSLLQALLPLHF
DNA: TGTGCCAGCAGTTTGTTACAGGCGCTTCTACCCCTCCACTTT

D: NA
size: few
V: TRBV5-1
J: TRBJ2-1
CDR3: CASTRPGEEQFF
DNA: TGCGCCAGCACCAGACCGGGAGAGGAGCAGTTCTTC

D: TRBD1
size: NA
V: TRBV27
J: TRBJ1-5
CDR3: CASSYTGVGNQPQHF
DNA: TGTGCCAGCAGCTACACAGGGGTAGGAAATCAGCCCCAGCATTTT

D: NA
size: NA
V: TRBV30
J: TRBJ1-2
CDR3: CAWDLGRGDGYTF
DNA: TGTGCCTGGGATCTTGGACGCGGGGATGGCTACACCTTC

D: NA
size: NA
V: TRBV7-9
J: TRBJ1-1
CDR3: CASSLPGNTEAFF
DNA: TGTGCCAGCAGCCTCCCGGGGAACACTGAAGCTTTCTTT

D: TRBD2
size: NA
V: TRBV29-1
J: TRBJ2-1
CDR3: CSASREASYNEQFF
DNA: TGCAGCGCCTCTCGGGAGGCGAGCTACAATGAGCAGTTCTTC

D: NA
size: NA
V: TRBV6-5
J: TRBJ2-2
CDR3: CASSLGDSTGELFF
DNA: TGTGCCAGCAGTTTGGGGGACTCTACCGGGGAGCTGTTTTTT